A single sample gave rise to the 11 T cell receptor beta chains below, sequenced in a study of blood T cell repertoires in COVID-19 (TCRdb year 2020). The protocol used for the library was the immunoSEQ multiplex PCR assay. Here the immuneACCESS table is served through TCRdb, limited to in-frame sequences with V and J called. Missing clones are a known gap in these copies; in checked studies unresolved V genes cover under half, and the rest lacks a known reason. The sample table lists tens of thousands of clones, about 89% of them with a count of one. The ten top clones hold about a sixth of the sample. Sample: peripheral blood. The receptors were sampled from a human donor in a cohort sampled during active COVID-19.

A single count supports this clone. Sequence at one end of the junction differs from germline and may be a read error. The chain is built from TRBV9 and TRBJ1-6, with 8 bases matching TRBD1. Germline CDR1 SGDLS, CDR2 YYNGEE. The CDR3 extends over 14 amino acids. DNA for the CDR3: TGTGCCAGCAGCGCTCGGACAGGGAATTCTCCCCTCCACTTT. It specifies CASSARTGNSPLHF.

The chain is built from TRBV5-1 and TRBJ2-1, with D possibly TRBD1 on 6 matching bases. The CDR3 is 14 amino acids. Per the germline V gene, CDR1 is SGHRS and CDR2 is YFSETQ. V lost 2 bases to trimming and J lost 8 bases, with 14 bases between them. For the CDR3, the DNA is TGCGCCAGCAGCTTACGGGCCGCAGGGGATGAGCAGTTCTTC. Translation: CASSLRAAGDEQFF.

The CDR3 nucleotides are TGCGCCAGTACCCGGGACAGTTACAATGAGCAGTTCTTC. Translating it yields CASTRDSYNEQFF. The gene calls are TRBV5-1 and TRBJ2-1, with 7 bases lining up with TRBD1. The CDR3 length is 13 residues. Germline assignment: CDR1 SGHRS and CDR2 YFSETQ. V was pared by 8 bases and J by 4 bases, with 6 bases of the junction left unmatched.

The rearrangement links TRBV28 to TRBJ1-1; 7 bases are a match to TRBD1. The length of the CDR3 is 15 residues. Germline CDR1 reads MDHEN; CDR2 reads SYDVKM. The trim removed 4 bases at V and 4 bases at J, leaving 9 bases unmatched. The CDR3 DNA reads TGTGCCAGCAGTTCGCGGACAGGACCGGGCACTGAAGCTTTCTTT. This sequence encodes CASSSRTGPGTEAFF.

This clone was recorded once. This CDR3 reads CASSSKLPGTEAFF. CDR3 bases: TGCGCCAGCAGCTCCAAACTCCCGGGCACTGAAGCTTTCTTT. The rearrangement links TRBV5-1 to TRBJ1-1; D not certain. The CDR3 loop spans 14 amino acids. CDR1 is SGHRS and CDR2 is YFSETQ in the germline V gene. V was cut by 3 bases and J by 4 bases, with 13 bases left in between.

This clone showed up just once. The V and J genes are TRBV18 and TRBJ1-2; possibly TRBD1 for D (5 bases). Germline V gene sequence: CDR1 KGHSH, CDR2 LQKENI. The CDR3 loop spans 14 amino acids. V dropped 4 bases and J dropped 6 bases, with 15 bases sitting between them. The CDR3 coding sequence is TGTGCCAGCTCACACGTCGGAAGCAGGGATGGCTACACCTTC. Translating gives CASSHVGSRDGYTF. The complete variable domain, with remaining parts taken from reference TRBV18 and TRBJ1-2, reads NAGVMQNPRHLVRRRGQEARLRCSPMKGHSHVYWYRQLPEEGLKFMVYLQKENIIDESGMPKERFSAEFPKEGPSILRIQQVVRGDSAAYFCASSHVGSRDGYTFGSGTRLTVV.

This chain connects TRBV7-2 to TRBJ2-3, with a possible D match to TRBD2 (6 bases). The V gene's germline CDR1 is SGHTA and CDR2 FQGNSA. CDR3 length: 16 amino acids. Trimming removed 3 bases at V and 3 bases at J, with 16 bases between. The CDR3 reads CASSLRVAGTTDTQYF. CDR3 bases: TGTGCCAGCAGCTTGCGGGTGGCGGGAACGACAGATACGCAGTATTTT.

The rearrangement links TRBV6-5 to TRBJ1-5, with D possibly matching TRBD1 (6 bases). The CDR3 runs 15 residues. Per the germline V gene, CDR1 is MNHEY and CDR2 is SVGAGI. Trimming left V 6 bases short and J 4 bases short, with 16 bases between. CDR3 bases: TGTGCCAGCAGCGCTTTTGCAGGGGCAAATCAGCCCCAGCATTTT. Protein product: CASSAFAGANQPQHF.

The CDR3 reads CASSLIAGVLTDTQYF. Here the CDR3 DNA reads TGTGCCAGCAGCTTAATAGCGGGGGTACTCACAGATACGCAGTATTTT. The chain recombines TRBV7-9 with TRBJ2-3, with 9 bases matching TRBD2. The ends lost 2 bases at V and 2 bases at J; junction bases unmatched: 5. This CDR3 contains 16 residues. Germline loops: CDR1 SEHNR, CDR2 FQNEAQ (reference sequence).

This chain uses TRBV7-2 with TRBJ2-3; 9 positions match TRBD1. Germline CDR1 is SGHTA and CDR2 is FQGNSA. With V trimmed by 0 bases and J by 0 bases, 4 bases remained unmatched. The CDR3 contains 17 residues. The CDR3 sequence: CASSLARQGGSTDTQYF. The DNA for the CDR3 is TGTGCCAGCAGCTTAGCGCGACAGGGGGGCAGCACAGATACGCAGTATTTT. The full variable domain, in which reference TRBV7-2 and TRBJ2-3 provide the parts outside the CDR3, is GAGVSQSPSNKVTEKGKDVELRCDPISGHTALYWYRQSLGQGLEFLIYFQGNSAPDKSGLPSDRFSAERTGGSVSTLTIQRTQQEDSAVYLCASSLARQGGSTDTQYFGPGTRLTVL.

The rearrangement links TRBV5-4 to TRBJ2-1; 11 positions match TRBD1. Germline V gene data show CDR1 as SGHNT and CDR2 as YYREEE (reference sequence). This CDR3 spans 15 amino acids. Losses at the gene ends were 1 base for V and 8 bases for J; bases not matched to a gene: 5. The CDR3 sequence is CASSLFPGQGDEQFF. The CDR3 coding sequence is TGTGCCAGCAGCTTGTTCCCGGGACAGGGGGATGAGCAGTTCTTC.